A single sample is the source of the 14 T cell receptor beta chains below, sequenced in a study of regulatory T cells in long-lasting Graves disease. Time point denoted: persistent/refractory GD, antithyroid drugs over 5 years with positive TRAb. RNA from PBMCs was the source of the TCR library. HTBI primers from iRepertoire and Arm-PCR of CDR3 regions yielded the TCR beta libraries. TCRdb reprocessed the multiplex PCR reads with MiXCR, giving one entry per CDR3 protein. The sample records hundreds of thousands of distinct CDR3 sequences, around 20% being singletons. The input for sequencing was peripheral blood mononuclear cells (PBMCs), taken when the disease was refractory, from a patient treated with antithyroid drugs. These receptor sequences come from a female donor with Graves disease.

Many counts were recorded for this clonotype. The rearrangement joins TRBV7-9 to TRBJ2-7; the match to TRBD2 covers 7 bases. CDR3 length: 16 residues. Germline V gene lookup returns CDR1 SEHNR and CDR2 FQNEAQ (reference sequence). V was pared by 0 bases and J by 2 bases, with 7 bases of the junction left unmatched. The CDR3 bases are TGTGCCAGCAGCTTAGCCGGGCCTAGCGGACCCTACGAGCAGTACTTC. It is translated as CASSLAGPSGPYEQYF.

This clonotype was seen more than once but under ten times. The chain recombines TRBV18 with TRBJ2-5; TRBD2 matches 15 bases. This CDR3 is 17 amino acids long. Germline CDR1 and CDR2: KGHSH and LQKENI. Trimming removed 3 bases from V and 3 bases from J; junction bases left unmatched: 5. The CDR3 sequence: CASSPGLAGGRKETQYF. The CDR3 region has the DNA TGTGCCAGCTCACCGGGACTAGCGGGAGGCCGCAAAGAGACCCAGTACTTC. Full variable domain (remainder filled in from reference TRBV18 and TRBJ2-5): NAGVMQNPRHLVRRRGQEARLRCSPMKGHSHVYWYRQLPEEGLKFMVYLQKENIIDESGMPKERFSAEFPKEGPSILRIQQVVRGDSAAYFCASSPGLAGGRKETQYFGPGTRLLVL.

This clonotype was picked up many times. V is TRBV6-2 or TRBV6-3 and J is TRBJ2-7; D might be TRBD1 or TRBD2, each matching 5 bases. Germline loops: CDR1 MNHEY, CDR2 SVGEGT. The CDR3 spans 15 residues. Trimming took off 0 bases at V and 7 bases at J, with 16 bases between the two ends. The CDR3: CASSYSQGRDGEQYF. The DNA of the CDR3 is TGTGCCAGCAGTTACTCGCAGGGCAGGGACGGAGAGCAGTACTTC.

In this sample, this clonotype turned up many times. The chain joins TRBV15 to TRBJ1-1, with D unclear. V lost 0 bases and J 3 bases, leaving 11 bases between the germline ends. This CDR3 is built from 15 residues. Germline lookup yields CDR1 LNHNV and CDR2 YYDKDF (reference sequence). The CDR3 DNA is TGTGCCACCAGCAGAGATGGGGTCAGAGACACTGAAGCTTTCTTT. Translating gives CATSRDGVRDTEAFF.

This clonotype appeared many times. The genes are TRBV12-3 or TRBV12-4 and TRBJ1-2, with D uncertain. The germline V and J ends were trimmed by 0 bases and 8 bases, with 10 bases remaining between them. This CDR3 spans 13 amino acids. As DNA, the CDR3 is TGTGCCAGCAGTTTAGCACAGACTAAGGGCTACACCTTC. Protein: CASSLAQTKGYTF.

This clonotype was observed at least ten times. The rearrangement joins TRBV28 to TRBJ2-7; 9 bases align to TRBD1. The CDR3 totals 16 residues. Germline trimming cut 6 bases from V and 4 bases from J; bases unmatched to any gene: 13. Germline-derived CDR1 and CDR2 are MDHEN and SYDVKM. CDR3 DNA: TGTGCCAGCAGGCCGTCTCGGGGACAGGGAGTTTACGAGCAGTACTTC. It yields the protein CASRPSRGQGVYEQYF.

This clonotype was recorded many times. The chain couples TRBV3-1 to TRBJ2-5; 14 bases line up with TRBD2. Losses at the gene ends were 0 bases for V and 8 bases for J; bases not matched to a gene: 5. The CDR3 is made up of 16 amino acids. The germline V gene has CDR1 LGHDT and CDR2 YNNKEL (reference sequence). In DNA, the CDR3 is TGTGCCAGCAGCCAAGATCACGGGACTAGCGGGAGTACCCAGTACTTC. Its translation is CASSQDHGTSGSTQYF.

The chain joins TRBV18 to TRBJ2-7; the match to TRBD2 covers 12 bases. CDR3 length equals 16 residues. The junction had 6 bases not matched to a gene; V was cut back by 2 bases and J by 4 bases. The germline CDR1 and CDR2 sequences are KGHSH and LQKENI. The CDR3 reads CASSPIRTSGKYEQYF. In nucleotides, the CDR3 is TGTGCCAGCTCACCAATCCGGACTAGCGGGAAATACGAGCAGTACTTC. The full variable domain, its missing parts supplied by reference TRBV18 and TRBJ2-7, is NAGVMQNPRHLVRRRGQEARLRCSPMKGHSHVYWYRQLPEEGLKFMVYLQKENIIDESGMPKERFSAEFPKEGPSILRIQQVVRGDSAAYFCASSPIRTSGKYEQYFGPGTRLTVT.

The chain recombines TRBV6-1 with TRBJ1-6, with 7 bases that match TRBD1. The CDR3 loop spans 13 amino acids. J lost 9 bases, V lost 6 bases, and 5 bases had no gene match. CDR1 is MNHNS and CDR2 is SASEGT in the germline V gene. The CDR3 is CASRPQGSSPLHF. CDR3 in DNA: TGTGCCAGCAGGCCACAGGGGTCTTCACCCCTCCACTTT.

The chain carries TRBV11-2 and TRBJ2-7; 7 bases line up with TRBD1. The junction had 10 bases not matched to a gene; V was cut back by 5 bases and J by 3 bases. Germline assignment: CDR1 SGHAT and CDR2 FQNNGV. The CDR3 has 15 residues. CDR3 amino acids: CASSPEGAKVYEQYF. The CDR3 DNA follows: TGTGCCAGCAGCCCCGAGGGGGCAAAGGTCTACGAGCAGTACTTC. The whole variable domain, filled in from reference TRBV11-2 and TRBJ2-7, reads EAGVAQSPRYKIIEKRQSVAFWCNPISGHATLYWYQQILGQGPKLLIQFQNNGVVDDSQLPKDRFSAERLKGVDSTLKIQPAKLEDSAVYLCASSPEGAKVYEQYFGPGTRLTVT.

The gene calls are TRBV20-1 and TRBJ1-2; D gene ambiguous. The V end lost 6 bases, the J end lost 6 bases, and 14 bases lay between the germline ends. The CDR3 contains 12 residues. Germline CDR1 DFQATT, CDR2 SNEGSKA (reference sequence). Here the CDR3 DNA reads TGCAGTGCCCTTACGCTCCCTGATGGCTACACCTTC. This codes for CSALTLPDGYTF.

The chain recombines TRBV5-5 with TRBJ2-5; D is possibly TRBD1 or TRBD2 (6 bases each). The CDR3 is 14 residues long. Germline loops: CDR1 SGHKS, CDR2 YYEKEE (reference sequence). With 3 bases removed from V and 5 bases from J, the gap between germline ends came to 14 bases. CDR3 DNA: TGTGCCAGCAGCTCAAGAGGGGGGCAGGAGACCCAGTACTTC. Its protein product is CASSSRGGQETQYF.

This clonotype was counted between two and nine times. V and J are TRBV15 and TRBJ2-1, with 9 bases fitting TRBD1. The J segment lost 3 bases and the V segment lost 3 bases, leaving 6 bases of the junction unmatched. Looked up from germline, CDR1 is LNHNV and CDR2 is YYDKDF (reference sequence). This CDR3 has 16 amino acids. The CDR3 region is CATSSTGTGYYNEQFF. The CDR3 nucleotides are TGTGCCACCAGCAGCACCGGGACAGGGTACTACAATGAGCAGTTCTTC.

This clonotype was counted only a few times. The chain couples TRBV9 to TRBJ1-1; D ambiguous. The germline CDR1 and CDR2 sequences are SGDLS and YYNGEE. The length of the CDR3 is 15 residues. Trimming left V 0 bases short and J 1 base short, with 10 bases between. CDR3 loop: CASSVGGGPNTEAFF. The CDR3 DNA reads as TGTGCCAGCAGCGTAGGGGGAGGTCCGAACACTGAAGCTTTCTTT. Full variable domain (outside the CDR3, taken from reference TRBV9 and TRBJ1-1): DSGVTQTPKHLITATGQRVTLRCSPRSGDLSVYWYQQSLDQGLQFLIQYYNGEERAKGNILERFSAQQFPDLHSELNLSSLELGDSALYFCASSVGGGPNTEAFFGQGTRLTVV.